These 32 T cell receptor beta chains originate from one sample sequenced in a study of T cell responses to AZD1222 COVID-19 vaccine. The assay was immunoSEQ multiplex PCR, and TCRdb's table has in-frame clones only and misses some. The sample yields more than 85,000 clones, over 75% seen once. The starting material was peripheral blood, obtained on day 0 of AZD1222 vaccination. The receptors were gathered from an adult in good health.

This clone was seen a single time. The V and J genes are TRBV7-2 and TRBJ1-1; no reliable D call. Germline lookup yields CDR1 SGHTA and CDR2 FQGNSA. Trimming shortened V by 5 bases and J by 8 bases, and 12 bases separated the two germline ends. The CDR3 extends over 12 amino acids. CDR3 loop: CASSPPMGEAFF. Here the CDR3 DNA reads TGTGCCAGCAGCCCACCCATGGGCGAAGCTTTCTTT.

The chain is built from TRBV6-2 or TRBV6-3 and TRBJ1-1; D gene unclear. This CDR3 has 15 residues. Per germline, CDR1 MNHEY and CDR2 SVGEGT. Trimming removed 2 bases at V and 4 bases at J, with 14 bases between. DNA of the CDR3: TGTGCCAGCAGTTACAAGACTATGGGGAGCACTGAAGCTTTCTTT. Its translation: CASSYKTMGSTEAFF.

This clone appeared once. This sequence joins TRBV28 and TRBJ1-6, with 9 bases aligning to TRBD1. The CDR3 contains 15 residues. Germline values: CDR1 MDHEN, CDR2 SYDVKM. J gave up 10 bases and V 6 bases, and 10 bases lay outside the gene matches. In nucleotides, the CDR3 is TGTGCCAGCAGGTCGGGACAGGGCAGGTTGTCACCCCTCCACTTT. Residues: CASRSGQGRLSPLHF.

The V and J genes are TRBV3-1 (or the pseudogene TRBV3-2) and TRBJ2-7, with unresolved D. Trimming left V 3 bases short and J 6 bases short, with 6 bases between. Per germline, CDR1 LGHDT and CDR2 YNNKEL (reference sequence). The CDR3 loop spans 11 amino acids. The CDR3 loop reads CASSQRREQYF. The CDR3 DNA reads as TGTGCCAGCAGCCAGAGGCGCGAGCAGTACTTC.

This sequence joins TRBV4-3 and TRBJ1-1; 9 bases fit TRBD1. Per the germline V gene, CDR1 is LGHNA and CDR2 is YSLEER. The junction had 4 bases not matched to a gene; V was cut back by 1 base and J by 4 bases. This CDR3 has 15 residues. The chain's CDR3 is CASSQASTGGTEAFF. Written as DNA, the CDR3 is TGCGCCAGCAGCCAAGCCTCGACAGGGGGCACTGAAGCTTTCTTT.

The chain uses TRBV7-2 and TRBJ2-3, with 8 bases lining up with TRBD2. Trimming at V came to 3 bases and at J to 0 bases, leaving 2 bases not matched to a gene. The CDR3 spans 15 residues. The germline V gene encodes CDR1 SGHTA and CDR2 FQGNSA. CDR3 sequence: CASSFSGASTDTQYF. The CDR3 coding sequence is TGTGCCAGCAGCTTTAGCGGGGCTAGCACAGATACGCAGTATTTT.

The gene calls are TRBV27 and TRBJ1-1; D may be TRBD1 (5 bases). Trimming left V 1 base short and J 2 bases short, with 17 bases between. Germline CDR1 and CDR2: MNHEY and SMNVEV (reference sequence). The CDR3 is 17 amino acids. CDR3 region: CASSLLGPSRRNTEAFF. CDR3 in DNA: TGTGCCAGCAGTTTATTGGGACCAAGTAGACGTAACACTGAAGCTTTCTTT.

J is TRBJ1-1 and V is TRBV25-1; 9 bases match TRBD1. There are 15 residues in the CDR3. CDR1 is MGHDK and CDR2 is SYGVNS in the germline V gene. Unmatched junction bases numbered 1, after V lost 1 base and J lost 1 base. CDR3 DNA sequence: TGTGCCAGCAGTGAATCGGGACAGGGGAACACTGAAGCTTTCTTT. The encoded protein is CASSESGQGNTEAFF.

The V and J genes are TRBV9 and TRBJ1-6; 9 positions match TRBD1. V lost 1 base, J lost 9 bases, and 8 bases stayed unmatched. The CDR3 has 16 residues. Germline loops: CDR1 SGDLS, CDR2 YYNGEE. The CDR3 DNA reads as TGTGCCAGCAGCGTACCCCATCAGGGACAGGGTTCACCCCTCCACTTT. Its translation: CASSVPHQGQGSPLHF. The full variable domain, in which reference TRBV9 and TRBJ1-6 provide the parts outside the CDR3, is DSGVTQTPKHLITATGQRVTLRCSPRSGDLSVYWYQQSLDQGLQFLIQYYNGEERAKGNILERFSAQQFPDLHSELNLSSLELGDSALYFCASSVPHQGQGSPLHFGNGTRLTVT.

This clone was detected only a few times. The J gene is TRBJ2-3, the V gene TRBV7-3; D is unclear. Germline V gene sequence: CDR1 SGHTA, CDR2 FQGTGA. V was trimmed by 5 bases and J by 2 bases, leaving 17 bases between them. The CDR3 consists of 16 residues. CDR3 region: CASSPRPSYNTDTQYF. The DNA for the CDR3 is TGTGCCAGCAGCCCGAGACCTAGTTATAACACAGATACGCAGTATTTT.

This clone is a singleton in its sample. This chain links TRBV4-1 with TRBJ2-2, with 10 bases fitting TRBD2. Germline CDR1 MGHRA, CDR2 YSYEKL. The CDR3 has 16 amino acids. With V trimmed by 0 bases and J by 6 bases, 4 bases remained unmatched. CDR3 amino acids: CASSQDLAGVPGELFF. Written as DNA, the CDR3 is TGCGCCAGCAGCCAAGACCTAGCGGGAGTCCCCGGGGAGCTGTTTTTT.

The chain combines TRBV18 with TRBJ1-5; 10 nucleotides line up with TRBD1. The CDR3 has 15 residues. V trimming: 3 bases; J trimming: 2 bases; junction bases outside the gene matches: 1. Germline CDR1 is KGHSH and CDR2 is LQKENI. This CDR3 reads CASSPGTGGNQPQHF. The DNA of the CDR3 is TGTGCCAGCTCACCGGGGACAGGGGGCAATCAGCCCCAGCATTTT.

The chain is built from TRBV6-2 or TRBV6-3 and TRBJ1-5; D gene unclear. The length of the CDR3 is 16 residues. In germline, CDR1 is MNHEY, CDR2 SVGEGT. The V end lost 0 bases, the J end lost 2 bases, and 11 bases lay between the germline ends. The CDR3 nucleotides read TGTGCCAGCAGTTACTCTCCCTTTAAGGGCAATCAGCCCCAGCATTTT. Amino acid sequence: CASSYSPFKGNQPQHF.

The chain carries TRBV4-1 and TRBJ2-1, with 11 bases fitting TRBD2. The CDR3 totals 18 residues. Per the germline V gene, CDR1 is MGHRA and CDR2 is YSYEKL. Trimming took 1 base from V and 6 from J; bases not matched to a gene: 11. The CDR3 coding sequence is TGCGCCAGCAGCCAAGGCCCTCCCAGACTAGCGGGATTCAATGAGCAGTTCTTC. Its protein product is CASSQGPPRLAGFNEQFF.

This chain links TRBV19 with TRBJ1-4; D call uncertain. Looked up from germline, CDR1 is LNHDA and CDR2 is SQIVND (reference sequence). The germline V and J ends were trimmed by 4 bases and 5 bases, with 17 bases remaining between them. This CDR3 contains 16 residues. DNA of the CDR3: TGTGCCAGTAGTAACTACGGACGACCAGAAAATGAAAAACTGTTTTTT. As protein: CASSNYGRPENEKLFF.

The V and J genes are TRBV2 and TRBJ2-7; perhaps TRBD2 as D (5 bases). V dropped 6 bases and J dropped 0 bases, with 6 bases sitting between them. CDR1 is SNHLY, CDR2 FYNNEI, per germline. This CDR3 region has 12 residues. CDR3: CASRGSSYEQYF. CDR3 DNA: TGTGCCAGCAGGGGGAGCTCCTACGAGCAGTACTTC.

This chain links TRBV9 with TRBJ2-2; maybe TRBD1 (5 bases). V dropped 6 bases and J dropped 1 base, with 10 bases sitting between them. The CDR3 has 14 amino acids. The germline V gene encodes CDR1 SGDLS and CDR2 YYNGEE. CDR3 sequence: CASKGQVNTGELFF. The CDR3 nucleotides are TGTGCCAGCAAGGGGCAGGTGAACACCGGGGAGCTGTTTTTT.

The chain couples TRBV6-4 to TRBJ1-2, with unresolved D. The CDR3 is 14 amino acids. V was shortened by 5 bases and J by 2 bases, with 12 bases between the two germline ends. Germline V CDR1 and CDR2: MRHNA, SNTAGT. CDR3 loop: CASSRGEGNYGYTF. CDR3 in DNA: TGTGCCAGCAGTCGCGGGGAGGGAAACTATGGCTACACCTTC.

The rearrangement links TRBV28 to TRBJ2-7, with a weak D call TRBD1 (6 bases). Trimming left V 6 bases short and J 2 bases short, with 11 bases between. In germline, CDR1 is MDHEN, CDR2 SYDVKM. The CDR3 spans 13 residues. The CDR3 is CASREGGTYEQYF. The DNA for the CDR3 is TGTGCCAGCAGGGAAGGGGGAACCTACGAGCAGTACTTC.

The rearrangement links TRBV28 to TRBJ1-2; D ambiguous. Trimming left V 8 bases short and J 7 bases short, with 11 bases between. The CDR3 is made up of 11 amino acids. Per germline, CDR1 MDHEN and CDR2 SYDVKM. The DNA of the CDR3 is TGTGCCAGCCAAAGTGGTCTTGGCTACACCTTC. It codes for CASQSGLGYTF.

This clone was detected only a few times. Other nucleotide sequences from this sample produce the same CDR3. The chain couples TRBV28 to TRBJ1-2; no definite D call. V lost 2 bases, J lost 5 bases, and 6 bases lay in between. Germline-derived CDR1 and CDR2 are MDHEN and SYDVKM. There are 12 residues in the CDR3. CDR3 region: CASSLTEYGYTF. The CDR3 DNA reads TGTGCCAGCAGTTTAACTGAATATGGCTACACCTTC.

The V and J genes are TRBV4-3 and TRBJ2-3; the match to TRBD2 covers 9 bases. Germline lookup yields CDR1 LGHNA and CDR2 YSLEER. With 1 base clipped from V and 1 base from J, the junction kept 12 bases outside the gene matches. This CDR3 is 19 amino acids long. The CDR3 nucleotides are TGCGCCAGCAGCCAAGGGTATGCTAGCGGGGTCTTGGGCACAGATACGCAGTATTTT. It codes for CASSQGYASGVLGTDTQYF.

This clone appeared once. The chain employs TRBV28 and TRBJ2-5; the D gene is possibly TRBD2 (5 bases). CDR3 length: 15 residues. Germline assignment: CDR1 MDHEN and CDR2 SYDVKM. Trimming shortened V by 5 bases and J by 0 bases, and 13 bases separated the two germline ends. CDR3 in amino acids: CASSPKRRYQETQYF. The CDR3 DNA is TGTGCCAGCAGTCCCAAGCGGCGGTACCAAGAGACCCAGTACTTC.

This chain connects TRBV4-1 to TRBJ2-1; 13 bases map to TRBD2. V dropped 2 bases and J dropped 7; count of bases not matched to a gene: 8. Looked up from germline, CDR1 is MGHRA and CDR2 is YSYEKL. This CDR3 spans 17 amino acids. As DNA, the CDR3 is TGCGCCAGCAGCCAATTGACCGGGACTAGCGGGGTAAATGAGCAGTTCTTC. Residues: CASSQLTGTSGVNEQFF.

J is TRBJ1-2 and V is TRBV5-8; D is undetermined. The CDR3 totals 14 residues. The germline V gene has CDR1 SGHTS and CDR2 YDEGEE. Deletions cut 2 bases from V and 6 bases from J, with 14 bases between. The CDR3 DNA is TGTGCCAGCAGCTTCTTACCGCCAGACAATGGCTACACCTTC. This codes for CASSFLPPDNGYTF.

This clone was seen a handful of times. The chain recombines TRBV30 with TRBJ2-3; TRBD1 matches at 7 bases. J gave up 1 base and V 0 bases, and 4 bases lay outside the gene matches. CDR1 is GTSNPN, CDR2 SVGIG, per germline (reference sequence). The CDR3 runs to 15 residues. CDR3 nucleotide sequence: TGTGCCTGGAGTGTAGGGGGCCTGGGCACAGATACGCAGTATTTT. Translating it yields CAWSVGGLGTDTQYF.

The chain has TRBV27 and TRBJ2-7; 7 bases line up with TRBD1. The germline gives CDR1 MNHEY, CDR2 SMNVEV (reference sequence). V was pared by 8 bases and J by 3 bases, with 7 bases of the junction left unmatched. CDR3 size: 13 residues. The CDR3 protein is CASGPGQYYEQYF. CDR3 nucleotides: TGTGCCAGCGGCCCGGGACAGTACTACGAGCAGTACTTC.

This rearrangement joins TRBV5-1 to TRBJ2-3, with 8 bases fitting TRBD1. Germline lookup yields CDR1 SGHRS and CDR2 YFSETQ. This CDR3 spans 14 amino acids. The V segment lost 1 base and the J segment 3 bases; nucleotides outside the gene matches: 1. The CDR3 protein is CASSLYRGTDTQYF. For the CDR3, the DNA is TGCGCCAGCAGCTTGTACAGGGGGACAGATACGCAGTATTTT. Together with reference TRBV5-1 and TRBJ2-3, the CDR3 gives the full variable domain: KAGVTQTPRYLIKTRGQQVTLSCSPISGHRSVSWYQQTPGQGLQFLFEYFSETQRNKGNFPGRFSGRQFSNSRSEMNVSTLELGDSALYLCASSLYRGTDTQYFGPGTRLTVL.

DNA for the CDR3: TGTGCCAGCAGTGACCCCGGGACAGGGGGGTATAGGGATAAAACAGATACGCAGTATTTT. It specifies CASSDPGTGGYRDKTDTQYF. The chain has TRBV6-4 and TRBJ2-3, with 11 positions matching TRBD1. V was pared by 2 bases and J by 3 bases, with 16 bases of the junction left unmatched. Germline CDR1 is MRHNA and CDR2 is SNTAGT. There are 20 residues in the CDR3.

Points on this clone: The identical CDR3 is also encoded by other nucleotide sequences in the sample. This chain links TRBV5-1 with TRBJ1-5; no reliable D call. This CDR3 contains 13 residues. The V end lost 0 bases, the J end lost 5 bases, and 6 bases lay between the germline ends. Germline CDR1 and CDR2: SGHRS and YFSETQ. The CDR3 sequence is CASSLGTDQPQHF. Here the CDR3 DNA reads TGCGCCAGCAGCTTGGGGACGGATCAGCCCCAGCATTTT.

V is TRBV4-3 and J is TRBJ1-1; D perhaps matches TRBD1 (5 bases). V was cut by 4 bases and J by 11 bases, with 11 bases left in between. This CDR3 is 11 amino acids long. In germline, CDR1 is LGHNA, CDR2 YSLEER. The CDR3: CASSPVKGAFF. Here the CDR3 DNA reads TGCGCCAGCAGCCCAGTCAAGGGGGCTTTCTTT.

The chain carries TRBV19 and TRBJ1-5; no clear D. The germline CDR1 and CDR2 sequences are LNHDA and SQIVND (reference sequence). This CDR3 comprises 13 residues. Trimming shortened V by 3 bases and J by 7 bases, and 10 bases separated the two germline ends. CDR3 sequence: CASSMNGPQPQHF. The CDR3 DNA is TGTGCCAGTAGTATGAATGGGCCACAGCCCCAGCATTTT.